The 5 T cell receptor beta chains below were found in one sample sequenced in a study of OX40 agonist ivuxolimab in advanced cancers. TCRdb's copy holds only in-frame clones and misses some; the assay was immunoSEQ multiplex PCR. This repertoire shows about 80,000 clones, around 90% found once; its top ten account for 4.5% to 5%. Source: CD4+ or CD8+ T cells sorted from blood, taken in a trial of the OX40 agonist ivuxolimab. The receptors stem from an adult with an advanced solid tumor such as melanoma, head and neck, liver or kidney cancer.

This clone was seen a handful of times. The CDR3 here is CASGTANTEAFF. The CDR3 DNA follows: TGTGCCAGCGGGACAGCGAACACTGAAGCTTTCTTT. The chain links TRBV28 to TRBJ1-1; TRBD1 matches at 7 bases. The V gene end was trimmed by 8 bases and the J gene end by 1 base; junction bases not matched to a gene: 1. The CDR3 totals 12 residues. Germline loops: CDR1 MDHEN, CDR2 SYDVKM.

The V gene is TRBV19, the J gene TRBJ1-3, with D unclear. Trimming stripped 0 bases from V and 2 bases from J, with 2 bases between. The CDR3 runs 13 residues. CDR1 and CDR2 (germline): LNHDA, SQIVND (reference sequence). CDR3 coding DNA: TGTGCCAGTAGTATAGAGACTGGAAACACCATATATTTT. Protein: CASSIETGNTIYF.

The chain recombines TRBV7-2 with TRBJ2-3; D gene ambiguous. The V and J ends lost 5 bases and 0 bases respectively, with 15 bases between them. In germline, CDR1 is SGHTA, CDR2 FQGNSA. This CDR3 region has 16 residues. The CDR3 region is CASSLLEFSSTDTQYF. In DNA, the CDR3 is TGTGCCAGCAGCCTCTTAGAGTTCTCTAGCACAGATACGCAGTATTTT.

The chain links TRBV30 to TRBJ2-3; possible D gene TRBD2, 5 bases. The CDR3 runs 16 residues. Trimming pared 2 bases from V and 11 bases from J, leaving 26 bases between. Germline V gene sequence: CDR1 GTSNPN, CDR2 SVGIG (reference sequence). CDR3 in amino acids: CAWSPPRTGSVRRQYF. The CDR3 nucleotides are TGTGCCTGGAGTCCTCCACGGACGGGATCGGTAAGGAGGCAGTATTTT.

The genes are TRBV7-6 and TRBJ1-2; D might be TRBD1 (6 bases). Germline V lookup: CDR1 SGHVS, CDR2 FNYEAQ. CDR3 size: 16 residues. The V end was cut by 4 bases, the J end by 5 bases, with 20 bases between. The CDR3 DNA follows: TGTGCCAGCAGCTCCGGCCTGGGGGCAGGGCTATATGGCTACACCTTC. Protein sequence: CASSSGLGAGLYGYTF.